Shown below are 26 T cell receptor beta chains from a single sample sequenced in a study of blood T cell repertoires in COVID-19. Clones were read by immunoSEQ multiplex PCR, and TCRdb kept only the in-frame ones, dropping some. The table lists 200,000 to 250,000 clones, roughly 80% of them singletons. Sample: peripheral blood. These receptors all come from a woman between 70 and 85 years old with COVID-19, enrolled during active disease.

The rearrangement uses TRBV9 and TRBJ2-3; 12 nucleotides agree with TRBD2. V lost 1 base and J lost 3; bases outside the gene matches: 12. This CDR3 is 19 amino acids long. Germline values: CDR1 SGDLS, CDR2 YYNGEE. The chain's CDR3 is CASSVTTTTSGSVTDTQYF. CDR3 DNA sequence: TGTGCCAGCAGCGTAACTACTACGACTAGCGGGAGTGTGACAGATACGCAGTATTTT. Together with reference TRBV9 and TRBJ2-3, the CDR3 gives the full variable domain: DSGVTQTPKHLITATGQRVTLRCSPRSGDLSVYWYQQSLDQGLQFLIQYYNGEERAKGNILERFSAQQFPDLHSELNLSSLELGDSALYFCASSVTTTTSGSVTDTQYFGPGTRLTVL.

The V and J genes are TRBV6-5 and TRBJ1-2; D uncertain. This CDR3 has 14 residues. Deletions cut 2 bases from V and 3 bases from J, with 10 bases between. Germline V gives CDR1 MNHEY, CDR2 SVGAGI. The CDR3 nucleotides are TGTGCCAGCAGTTACGACTCAACCTACTATGGCTACACCTTC. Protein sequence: CASSYDSTYYGYTF.

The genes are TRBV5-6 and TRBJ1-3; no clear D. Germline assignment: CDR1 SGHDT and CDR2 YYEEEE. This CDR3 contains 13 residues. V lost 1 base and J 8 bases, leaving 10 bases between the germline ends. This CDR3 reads CASSLNLGDTIYF. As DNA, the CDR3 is TGTGCCAGCAGCTTGAATTTGGGAGACACCATATATTTT.

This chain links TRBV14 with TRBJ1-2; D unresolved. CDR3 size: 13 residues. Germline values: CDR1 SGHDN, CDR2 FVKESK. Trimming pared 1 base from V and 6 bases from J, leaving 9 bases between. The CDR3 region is CASSQALLNGYTF. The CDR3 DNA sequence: TGTGCCAGCAGCCAAGCCCTACTTAATGGCTACACCTTC.

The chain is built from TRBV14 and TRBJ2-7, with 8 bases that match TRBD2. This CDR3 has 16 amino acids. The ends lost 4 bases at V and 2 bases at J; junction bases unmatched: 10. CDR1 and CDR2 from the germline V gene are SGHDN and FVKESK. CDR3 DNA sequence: TGTGCCAGCAGCCGAATGGGGCGGGAGGTAACCTACGAGCAGTACTTC. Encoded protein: CASSRMGREVTYEQYF.

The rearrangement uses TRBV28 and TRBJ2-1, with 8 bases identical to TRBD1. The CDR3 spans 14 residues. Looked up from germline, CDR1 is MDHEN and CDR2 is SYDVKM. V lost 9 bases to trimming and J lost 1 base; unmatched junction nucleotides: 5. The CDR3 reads CASRGTGSYNEQFF. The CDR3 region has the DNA TGTGCCAGTCGGGGGACAGGTTCCTACAATGAGCAGTTCTTC.

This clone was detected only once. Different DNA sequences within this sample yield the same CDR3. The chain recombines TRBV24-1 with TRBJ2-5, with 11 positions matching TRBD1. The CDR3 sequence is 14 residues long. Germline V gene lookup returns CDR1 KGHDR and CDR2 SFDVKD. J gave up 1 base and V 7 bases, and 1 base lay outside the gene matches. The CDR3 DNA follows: TGTGCCACCAGAGGGACAGGGGGCCAAGAGACCCAGTACTTC. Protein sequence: CATRGTGGQETQYF.

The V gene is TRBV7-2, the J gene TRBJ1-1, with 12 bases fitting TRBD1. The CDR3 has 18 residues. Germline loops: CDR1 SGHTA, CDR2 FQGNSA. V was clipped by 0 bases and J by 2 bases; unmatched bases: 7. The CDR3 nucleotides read TGTGCCAGCAGCTTAGCCGGGGGACAGGGGGCCTTCAACACTGAAGCTTTCTTT. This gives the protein CASSLAGGQGAFNTEAFF. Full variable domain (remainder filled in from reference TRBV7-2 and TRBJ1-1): GAGVSQSPSNKVTEKGKDVELRCDPISGHTALYWYRQSLGQGLEFLIYFQGNSAPDKSGLPSDRFSAERTGGSVSTLTIQRTQQEDSAVYLCASSLAGGQGAFNTEAFFGQGTRLTVV.

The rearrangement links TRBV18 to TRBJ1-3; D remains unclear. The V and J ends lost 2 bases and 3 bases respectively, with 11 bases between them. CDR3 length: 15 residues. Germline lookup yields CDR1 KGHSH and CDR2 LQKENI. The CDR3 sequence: CASSPSRNSGNTIYF. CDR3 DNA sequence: TGTGCCAGCTCACCAAGCAGGAATAGTGGAAACACCATATATTTT.

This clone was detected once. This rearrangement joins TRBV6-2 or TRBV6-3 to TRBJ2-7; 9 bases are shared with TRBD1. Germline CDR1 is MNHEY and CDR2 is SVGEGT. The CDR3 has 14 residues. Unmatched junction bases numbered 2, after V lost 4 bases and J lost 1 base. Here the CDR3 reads CASSLTGGSYEQYF. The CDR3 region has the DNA TGTGCCAGCAGTTTGACAGGGGGGTCCTACGAGCAGTACTTC.

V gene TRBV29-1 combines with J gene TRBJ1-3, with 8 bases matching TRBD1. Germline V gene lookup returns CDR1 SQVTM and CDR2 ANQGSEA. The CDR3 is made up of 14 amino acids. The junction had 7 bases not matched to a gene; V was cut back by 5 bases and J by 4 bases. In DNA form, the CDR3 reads TGCAGCGTTAGCCAGGGGGCCGGAGGAAACACCATATATTTT. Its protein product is CSVSQGAGGNTIYF.

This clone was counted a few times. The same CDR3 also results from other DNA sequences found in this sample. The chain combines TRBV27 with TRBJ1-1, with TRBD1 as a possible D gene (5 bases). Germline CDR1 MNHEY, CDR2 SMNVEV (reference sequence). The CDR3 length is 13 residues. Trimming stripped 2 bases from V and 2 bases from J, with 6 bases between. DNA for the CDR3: TGTGCCAGCAGTTTACAGGGCAACACTGAAGCTTTCTTT. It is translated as CASSLQGNTEAFF.

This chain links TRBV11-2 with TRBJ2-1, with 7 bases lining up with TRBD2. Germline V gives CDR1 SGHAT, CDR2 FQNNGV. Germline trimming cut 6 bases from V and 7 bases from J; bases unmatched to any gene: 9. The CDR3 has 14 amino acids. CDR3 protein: CASRYRDGRNEQFF. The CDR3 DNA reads TGTGCCAGCAGGTACCGGGACGGGAGGAATGAGCAGTTCTTC.

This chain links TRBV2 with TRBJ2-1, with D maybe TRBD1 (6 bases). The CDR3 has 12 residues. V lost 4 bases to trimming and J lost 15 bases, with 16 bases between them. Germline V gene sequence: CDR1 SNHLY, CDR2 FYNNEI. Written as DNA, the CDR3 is TGTGCCAGCAGTGCCGAAACAGGGCCAGGGTTCTTC. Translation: CASSAETGPGFF.

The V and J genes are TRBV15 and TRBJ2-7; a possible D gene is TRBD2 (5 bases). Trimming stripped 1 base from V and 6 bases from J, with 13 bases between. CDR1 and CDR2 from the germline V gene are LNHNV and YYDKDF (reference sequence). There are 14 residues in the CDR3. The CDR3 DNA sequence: TGTGCCACCAGCAGAGCTAAACTAGTTGCCGAGCAGTACTTC. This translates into CATSRAKLVAEQYF.

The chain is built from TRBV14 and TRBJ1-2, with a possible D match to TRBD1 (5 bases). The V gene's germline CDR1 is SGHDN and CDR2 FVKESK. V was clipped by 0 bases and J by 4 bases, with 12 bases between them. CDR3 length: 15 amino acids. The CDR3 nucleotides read TGTGCCAGCAGCCAAGATGGTGCAGGGCTCTATGGCTACACCTTC. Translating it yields CASSQDGAGLYGYTF.

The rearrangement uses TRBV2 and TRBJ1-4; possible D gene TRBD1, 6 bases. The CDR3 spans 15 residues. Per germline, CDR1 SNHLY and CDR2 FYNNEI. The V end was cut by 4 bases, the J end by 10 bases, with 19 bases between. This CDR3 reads CASSVQGRGMGKLFF. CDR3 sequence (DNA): TGTGCCAGCAGTGTCCAGGGTAGGGGGATGGGAAAACTGTTTTTT. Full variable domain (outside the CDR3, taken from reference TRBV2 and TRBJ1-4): EPEVTQTPSHQVTQMGQEVILRCVPISNHLYFYWYRQILGQKVEFLVSFYNNEISEKSEIFDDQFSVERPDGSNFTLKIRSTKLEDSAMYFCASSVQGRGMGKLFFGSGTQLSVL.

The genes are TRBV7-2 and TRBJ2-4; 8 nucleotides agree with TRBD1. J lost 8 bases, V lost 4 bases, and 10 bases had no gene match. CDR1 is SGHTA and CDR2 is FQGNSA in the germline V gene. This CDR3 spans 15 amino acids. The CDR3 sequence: CASSYDQGAVDIQYF. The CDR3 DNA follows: TGTGCCAGCAGCTATGATCAGGGGGCAGTGGACATTCAGTACTTC.

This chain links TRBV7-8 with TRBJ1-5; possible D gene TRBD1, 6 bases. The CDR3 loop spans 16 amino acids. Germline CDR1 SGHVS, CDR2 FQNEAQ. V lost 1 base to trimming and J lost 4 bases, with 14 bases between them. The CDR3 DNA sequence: TGTGCCAGCAGCTTAGACCCTGGGACAAAAAATCAGCCCCAGCATTTT. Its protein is CASSLDPGTKNQPQHF.

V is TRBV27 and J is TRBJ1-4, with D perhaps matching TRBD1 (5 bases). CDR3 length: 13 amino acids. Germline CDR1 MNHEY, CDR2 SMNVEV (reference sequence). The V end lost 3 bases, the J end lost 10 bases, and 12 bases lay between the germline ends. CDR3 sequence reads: CASSFGGGGKLFF. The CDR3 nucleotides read TGTGCCAGCAGTTTTGGGGGGGGTGGAAAACTGTTTTTT. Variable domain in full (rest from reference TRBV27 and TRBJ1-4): EAQVTQNPRYLITVTGKKLTVTCSQNMNHEYMSWYRQDPGLGLRQIYYSMNVEVTDKGDVPEGYKVSRKEKRNFPLILESPSPNQTSLYFCASSFGGGGKLFFGSGTQLSVL.

The CDR3 spells CASSYPGRGQETQYF. The CDR3 DNA sequence: TGTGCCAGCAGTTACCCCGGGCGGGGGCAAGAGACCCAGTACTTC. J is TRBJ2-5 and V is TRBV6-2 or TRBV6-3; 7 bases map to TRBD2. Germline values: CDR1 MNHEY, CDR2 SVGEGT. Unmatched junction bases numbered 5, after V lost 2 bases and J lost 2 bases. This CDR3 has 15 residues.

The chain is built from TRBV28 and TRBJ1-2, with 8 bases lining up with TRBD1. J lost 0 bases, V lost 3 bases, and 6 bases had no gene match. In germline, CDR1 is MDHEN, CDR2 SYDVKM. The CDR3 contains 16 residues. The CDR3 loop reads CASSLWTGNTNYGYTF. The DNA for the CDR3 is TGTGCCAGCAGTTTGTGGACAGGGAACACTAACTATGGCTACACCTTC.

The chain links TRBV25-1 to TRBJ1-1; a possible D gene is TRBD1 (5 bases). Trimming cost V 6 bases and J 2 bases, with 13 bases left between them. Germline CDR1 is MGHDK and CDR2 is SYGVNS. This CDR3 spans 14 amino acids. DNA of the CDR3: TGTGCCAGCAGCTCCTTTGGGGCAAACACTGAAGCTTTCTTT. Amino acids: CASSSFGANTEAFF. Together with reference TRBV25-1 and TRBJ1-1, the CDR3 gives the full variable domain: EADIYQTPRYLVIGTGKKITLECSQTMGHDKMYWYQQDPGMELHLIHYSYGVNSTEKGDLSSESTVSRIRTEHFPLTLESARPSHTSQYLCASSSFGANTEAFFGQGTRLTVV.

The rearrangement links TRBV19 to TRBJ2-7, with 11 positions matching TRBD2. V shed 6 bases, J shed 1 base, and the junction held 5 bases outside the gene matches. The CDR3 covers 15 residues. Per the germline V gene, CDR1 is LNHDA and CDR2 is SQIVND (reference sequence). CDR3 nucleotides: TGTGCCAGTAGAGACCTAGCGGGAGGTTCCTACGAGCAGTACTTC. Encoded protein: CASRDLAGGSYEQYF.

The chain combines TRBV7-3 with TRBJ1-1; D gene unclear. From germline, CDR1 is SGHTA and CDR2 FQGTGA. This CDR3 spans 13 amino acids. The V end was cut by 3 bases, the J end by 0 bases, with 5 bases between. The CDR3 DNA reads TGTGCCAGCAGCTTCGAGATGAACACTGAAGCTTTCTTT. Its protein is CASSFEMNTEAFF.

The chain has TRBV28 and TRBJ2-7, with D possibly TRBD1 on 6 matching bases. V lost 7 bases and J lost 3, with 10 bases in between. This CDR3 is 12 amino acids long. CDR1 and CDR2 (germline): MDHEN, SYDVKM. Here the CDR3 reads CASTDRYYEQYF. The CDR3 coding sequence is TGTGCCAGCACCGACAGGTACTACGAGCAGTACTTC.